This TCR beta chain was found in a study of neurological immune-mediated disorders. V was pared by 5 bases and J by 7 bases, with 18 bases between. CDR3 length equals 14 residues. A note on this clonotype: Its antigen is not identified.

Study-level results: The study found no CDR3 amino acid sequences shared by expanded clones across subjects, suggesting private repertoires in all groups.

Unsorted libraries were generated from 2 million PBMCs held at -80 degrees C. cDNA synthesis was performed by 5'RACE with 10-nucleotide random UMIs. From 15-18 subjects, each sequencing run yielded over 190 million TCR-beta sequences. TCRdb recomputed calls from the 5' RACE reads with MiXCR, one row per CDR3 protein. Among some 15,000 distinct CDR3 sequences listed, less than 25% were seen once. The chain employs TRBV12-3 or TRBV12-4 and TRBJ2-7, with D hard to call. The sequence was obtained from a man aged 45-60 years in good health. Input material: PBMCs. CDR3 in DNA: TGTGCCAGCAGTCCCCCGGGCCCCGGATTTGAGCAGTACTTC. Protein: CASSPPGPGFEQYF.